Here is one T cell receptor (beta chain) with its context. The antigen is not known. The entry originates in a study of response to subunit inactivated influenza vaccine. Study-level findings and limits: Few additional T cells are recruited per seasonal influenza vaccination, authors suggested.

V was pared by 0 bases and J by 8 bases, with 5 bases of the junction left unmatched. Germline V gene data show CDR1 as MNHEY and CDR2 as SVGAGI. The CDR3 loop spans 15 amino acids. TCRdb re-analysed the RT-PCR reads in MiXCR, keeping a single row per CDR3 protein. The sample records more than 250,000 distinct CDR3 sequences, around a fifth being singletons. The TCR was taken from a man aged 45-69 years who received an inactivated influenza vaccine. Sequenced material: PBMCs from blood, taken about 20 months after vaccination. The chain recombines TRBV6-5 with TRBJ2-1, with 9 nucleotides matching TRBD2. The CDR3 bases are TGTGCCAGCAGTTACTCCGGGACTAGCATCTATGAGCAGTTCTTC. Translated, it gives CASSYSGTSIYEQFF.